The 19 T cell receptor beta chains presented below share a single source sample, sequenced in a study of tumour-infiltrating T cells in Burkitt lymphoma. Libraries were prepared by immunoSEQ multiplex PCR; TCRdb keeps only in-frame clonotypes and omits some of them. The profile shows approximately 240 clones, 22% of them singletons. Material: tumor tissue. All receptors come from a human donor with Burkitt lymphoma.

This clone turned up a few times. The chain links TRBV27 to TRBJ2-3; TRBD1 matches 7 bases. This CDR3 is built from 18 residues. Looked up from germline, CDR1 is MNHEY and CDR2 is SMNVEV (reference sequence). V lost 6 bases, J lost 3 bases, and 18 bases stayed unmatched. The CDR3 nucleotides read TGTGCCAGCAGGGGGGCTAGGTCGGTGACAGGGTCAACAGATACGCAGTATTTT. Translation: CASRGARSVTGSTDTQYF.

The V gene is TRBV2, the J gene TRBJ2-2, with 7 bases lining up with TRBD1. The germline CDR1 and CDR2 sequences are SNHLY and FYNNEI. The CDR3 has 14 residues. The ends lost 6 bases at V and 2 bases at J; junction bases unmatched: 3. CDR3 nucleotides: TGTGCCAGCAGAAGGGGGCTCAACACCGGGGAGCTGTTTTTT. Translation gives CASRRGLNTGELFF.

This clone was counted a few times. The chain recombines TRBV29-1 with TRBJ1-2; D is possibly TRBD1 (6 bases). CDR1 and CDR2 from the germline V gene are SQVTM and ANQGSEA. V was trimmed by 4 bases and J by 4 bases, leaving 13 bases between them. This CDR3 is 13 amino acids long. The CDR3 sequence: CSVVGGGVYGYTF. The CDR3 DNA follows: TGCAGCGTTGTCGGGGGCGGCGTCTATGGCTACACCTTC.

This clone was observed a few times. The rearrangement links TRBV9 to TRBJ1-1, with TRBD1 matching 10 bases. The ends lost 1 base at V and 8 bases at J; junction bases unmatched: 8. Germline-derived CDR1 and CDR2 are SGDLS and YYNGEE. This CDR3 is built from 15 residues. The CDR3 DNA reads TGTGCCAGCAGCGTATCCGGGACAGGGGATCGAGAAGCTTTCTTT. It codes for CASSVSGTGDREAFF.

The rearrangement links TRBV6-5 to TRBJ1-1; 7 bases are shared with TRBD1. Trimming removed 0 bases from V and 2 bases from J; junction bases left unmatched: 3. Germline CDR1 and CDR2: MNHEY and SVGAGI. The length of the CDR3 is 15 residues. CDR3 DNA sequence: TGTGCCAGCAGTTACTCGCGGACAGGAAACACTGAAGCTTTCTTT. Translating it yields CASSYSRTGNTEAFF.

J is TRBJ2-6 and V is TRBV18; no firm D call. The germline V gene has CDR1 KGHSH and CDR2 LQKENI. The CDR3 contains 15 residues. Trimming took 4 bases from V and 4 from J, leaving 11 bases between them. CDR3 sequence reads: CASSLEKSGANVLTF. The CDR3 region has the DNA TGTGCCAGCTCACTGGAAAAGTCGGGGGCCAACGTCCTGACTTTC.

The CDR3 region has the DNA TGCAGCGTTGAAGATCCATCTAGCGGAGGCCTCAATGAGCAGTTCTTC. Translating gives CSVEDPSSGGLNEQFF. This chain uses TRBV29-1 with TRBJ2-1, with 7 bases aligning to TRBD2. V trimming: 0 bases; J trimming: 6 bases; junction bases outside the gene matches: 11. CDR3 size: 16 residues. Germline V lookup: CDR1 SQVTM, CDR2 ANQGSEA.

The rearrangement uses TRBV5-1 and TRBJ2-3; 7 bases fit TRBD1. Looked up from germline, CDR1 is SGHRS and CDR2 is YFSETQ. The CDR3 loop spans 16 amino acids. V shed 4 bases and J 0 bases; nucleotides not matched to a gene: 8. The CDR3 DNA sequence: TGCGCCAGCAGCCCTAGGGGACAGTCTAGCACAGATACGCAGTATTTT. Protein sequence: CASSPRGQSSTDTQYF.

The chain recombines TRBV27 with TRBJ2-2; 10 bases are shared with TRBD2. The CDR3 runs to 16 residues. Germline CDR1 reads MNHEY; CDR2 reads SMNVEV (reference sequence). The trim removed 3 bases at V and 10 bases at J, leaving 11 bases unmatched. As DNA, the CDR3 is TGTGCCAGCAGTTTTGGAGGGGAGCGGGAGGGTTCGGAGCTGTTTTTT. Translation: CASSFGGEREGSELFF.

The rearrangement uses TRBV11-2 and TRBJ2-2; 12 bases are a match to TRBD1. The CDR3 has 16 amino acids. V dropped 4 bases and J dropped 5; count of bases not matched to a gene: 5. Per the germline V gene, CDR1 is SGHAT and CDR2 is FQNNGV. In DNA form, the CDR3 reads TGTGCCAGCAGCTCGGGACAGGGGGCAGGAACCGGGGAGCTGTTTTTT. It is translated as CASSSGQGAGTGELFF.

Here the CDR3 reads CASSYSSGLMNTEAFF. CDR3 nucleotide sequence: TGTGCCAGCAGTTATTCGTCGGGGCTTATGAACACTGAAGCTTTCTTT. The chain carries TRBV6-5 and TRBJ1-1, with D possibly TRBD1 on 5 matching bases. The CDR3 spans 16 residues. The V gene lost 3 bases and the J gene lost 0 bases, with 14 bases spanning the gap. CDR1 is MNHEY and CDR2 is SVGAGI in the germline V gene.

The chain links TRBV6-1 to TRBJ2-7, with a tentative D call TRBD2 (6 bases). The germline V gene encodes CDR1 MNHNS and CDR2 SASEGT. V was trimmed by 4 bases and J by 5 bases, leaving 18 bases between them. The CDR3 has 15 amino acids. The CDR3: CASSVYKAPGDEQYF. Written as DNA, the CDR3 is TGTGCCAGCAGTGTGTATAAAGCGCCGGGGGACGAGCAGTACTTC.

This clone came up a few times. CDR3 sequence (DNA): TGTGCCAGCAGCCAAAGCGCGGGGTCTTCTACGGTCTACAATGAGCAGTTCTTC. Amino acid sequence: CASSQSAGSSTVYNEQFF. The V gene is TRBV4-2, the J gene TRBJ2-1; perhaps TRBD2 as D (6 bases). The CDR3 totals 18 residues. Germline assignment: CDR1 LGHNA and CDR2 YNFKEQ. V was trimmed by 2 bases and J by 3 bases, leaving 20 bases between them.

This clone was counted only a few times. The chain uses TRBV30 and TRBJ2-7; 8 bases align to TRBD2. Trimming at V came to 1 base and at J to 0 bases, leaving 8 bases not matched to a gene. From germline, CDR1 is GTSNPN and CDR2 SVGIG (reference sequence). This CDR3 has 16 amino acids. As DNA, the CDR3 is TGTGCCTGGAGTGGAATAGGGCGGGAGGTCTCCTACGAGCAGTACTTC. Residues: CAWSGIGREVSYEQYF.

The J gene is TRBJ2-5, the V gene TRBV4-3; 11 nucleotides align to TRBD2. With 6 bases clipped from V and 2 bases from J, the junction kept 8 bases outside the gene matches. The CDR3 extends over 16 amino acids. CDR1 and CDR2 (germline): LGHNA, YSLEER. The chain's CDR3 is CASSSLAGGTQETQYF. The CDR3 region has the DNA TGCGCCAGCAGTTCTTTAGCGGGAGGGACTCAAGAGACCCAGTACTTC.

On this clone: Lacking the conserved final phenylalanine or tryptophan, this CDR3 likely reflects a read error. The limits of the CDR3 on the DNA are not certain, so only TCRdb's listed CDR3 is given. The V gene is TRBV5-3, the J gene TRBJ2-6. TRBV5-3 counts as an open reading frame of uncertain function. The CDR3 is made up of 11 amino acids, end residues included. CDR3 in amino acids: CAREIVVVNKV.

This rearrangement joins TRBV7-2 to TRBJ2-7; 13 positions match TRBD2. The V gene's germline CDR1 is SGHTA and CDR2 FQGNSA. This CDR3 has 14 amino acids. The junction had 0 bases not matched to a gene; V was cut back by 5 bases and J by 2 bases. CDR3 region: CASSTSGRAYEQYF. CDR3 in DNA: TGTGCCAGCAGCACTAGCGGGAGGGCCTACGAGCAGTACTTC.

V is TRBV10-3 and J is TRBJ1-3; possibly TRBD1 for D (5 bases). Trimming cost V 5 bases and J 2 bases, with 7 bases left between them. Germline values: CDR1 ENHRY, CDR2 SYGVKD. The CDR3 is 13 amino acids. CDR3 region: CAISQGPGNTIYF. CDR3 sequence (DNA): TGTGCCATCAGTCAGGGACCTGGAAACACCATATATTTT.

This chain connects TRBV7-9 to TRBJ2-2; D gene uncertain. Germline V gene data show CDR1 as SEHNR and CDR2 as FQNEAQ (reference sequence). Trimming cost V 2 bases and J 6 bases, with 10 bases left between them. CDR3 length: 14 residues. The CDR3 region has the DNA TGTGCCAGCAGCTTAAAACCCCCTGCCGGGGAGCTGTTTTTT. It encodes CASSLKPPAGELFF.